What follows are 8 T cell receptor beta chains derived from one specimen sequenced in a study of blood T cell repertoires in COVID-19. Profiling relied on immunoSEQ multiplex PCR, and the TCRdb table lists in-frame clones only, not all of them. In the table there are around 140,000 clones, around 89% of which are singletons. Sequencing was carried out using peripheral blood. The receptors originated from a man in his sixties with active or convalescent COVID-19.

The rearrangement uses TRBV18 and TRBJ2-7; D gene unclear. The CDR3 covers 14 residues. The germline V and J ends were trimmed by 8 bases and 0 bases, with 14 bases remaining between them. Per germline, CDR1 KGHSH and CDR2 LQKENI. CDR3 loop: CASTPGPSSYEQYF. CDR3 DNA: TGTGCCAGCACGCCAGGTCCGAGCTCCTACGAGCAGTACTTC.

J is TRBJ2-1 and V is TRBV27, with D perhaps TRBD2 (5 bases). The germline V gene has CDR1 MNHEY and CDR2 SMNVEV (reference sequence). The CDR3 runs to 12 residues. The ends were cut back, 11 bases at V and 10 bases at J, with 18 bases in the middle. The CDR3 DNA sequence: TGTGCCGCGGGCCTCTTCCTCGGGGAGCAGTTCTTC. It translates to CAAGLFLGEQFF.

The rearrangement joins TRBV18 to TRBJ2-5; 7 nucleotides line up with TRBD1. CDR3 size: 15 residues. V was clipped by 8 bases and J by 1 base; unmatched bases: 10. The germline CDR1 and CDR2 sequences are KGHSH and LQKENI. This chain's CDR3 is CASARQGELQETQYF. CDR3 DNA: TGTGCCAGCGCGCGACAGGGAGAACTCCAAGAGACCCAGTACTTC. The full variable domain, completed using reference TRBV18 and TRBJ2-5, is NAGVMQNPRHLVRRRGQEARLRCSPMKGHSHVYWYRQLPEEGLKFMVYLQKENIIDESGMPKERFSAEFPKEGPSILRIQQVVRGDSAAYFCASARQGELQETQYFGPGTRLLVL.

J is TRBJ1-2 and V is TRBV6-2 or TRBV6-3; 8 positions match TRBD1. Trimming removed 6 bases from V and 8 bases from J; junction bases left unmatched: 5. The CDR3 runs 12 residues. CDR1 is MNHEY, CDR2 SVGEGT, per germline. This chain's CDR3 is CASSLRGRGYTF. CDR3 nucleotides: TGTGCCAGCAGCCTCAGGGGGCGCGGCTACACCTTC.

CDR3 bases: TGTGCCAGCAGTTCCCTGGGTAGCGGGAATAAAGAGACCCAGTACTTC. Its translation: CASSSLGSGNKETQYF. The V call is TRBV6-6, the J call TRBJ2-5, with 8 bases matching TRBD2. Germline assignment: CDR1 MNHNY and CDR2 SVGAGI (reference sequence). The trim removed 4 bases at V and 3 bases at J, leaving 10 bases unmatched. The CDR3 runs to 16 residues.

J is TRBJ2-7 and V is TRBV15; 8 nucleotides line up with TRBD2. V was pared by 2 bases and J by 2 bases, with 2 bases of the junction left unmatched. This CDR3 contains 14 residues. Germline V gene data show CDR1 as LNHNV and CDR2 as YYDKDF (reference sequence). The CDR3 sequence is CATSRPGGPYEQYF. For the CDR3, the DNA is TGTGCCACCAGCAGACCGGGAGGGCCCTACGAGCAGTACTTC.

This chain links TRBV5-1 with TRBJ1-1; 8 bases map to TRBD1. There are 16 residues in the CDR3. Germline CDR1 and CDR2: SGHRS and YFSETQ. Losses at the gene ends were 0 bases for V and 2 bases for J; bases not matched to a gene: 6. In nucleotides, the CDR3 is TGCGCCAGCAGCTTGGACAGGGGGGGAGGTAACACTGAAGCTTTCTTT. The encoded protein is CASSLDRGGGNTEAFF.

The V gene is TRBV15, the J gene TRBJ1-1; tentatively, D is TRBD1 (5 bases). With 5 bases removed from V and 0 bases from J, the gap between germline ends came to 10 bases. The V gene's germline CDR1 is LNHNV and CDR2 YYDKDF (reference sequence). The CDR3 runs to 14 residues. DNA for the CDR3: TGTGCCACCAGCCGCGGGGGAATGAACACTGAAGCTTTCTTT. As protein: CATSRGGMNTEAFF.